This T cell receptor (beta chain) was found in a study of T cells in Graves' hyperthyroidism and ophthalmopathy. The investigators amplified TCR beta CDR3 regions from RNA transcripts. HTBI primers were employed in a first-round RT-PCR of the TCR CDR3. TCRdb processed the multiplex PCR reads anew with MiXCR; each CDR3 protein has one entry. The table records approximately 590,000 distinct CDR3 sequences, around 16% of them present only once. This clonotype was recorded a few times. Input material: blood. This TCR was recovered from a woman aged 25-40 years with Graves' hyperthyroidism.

In DNA form, the CDR3 reads TGTGCCAGCAGCCCGGCCCCGGGCGGGAGATTTGGGGAGACCCAGTACTTC. The encoded protein is CASSPAPGGRFGETQYF. The chain has TRBV7-2 and TRBJ2-5, with TRBD2 identical over 7 bases. Germline CDR1 is SGHTA and CDR2 is FQGNSA. The trim removed 5 bases at V and 5 bases at J, leaving 17 bases unmatched. CDR3 length: 17 amino acids.